This T cell receptor (beta chain) was recorded in a study of kidney transplant recipient with SARS-CoV-2 infection. TCRdb passed the reads through MiXCR, listing each CDR3 protein once. This table has under 250,000 distinct CDR3 sequences, roughly 26% appearing once. Trimming pared 3 bases from V and 4 bases from J, leaving 21 bases between. This CDR3 is 17 amino acids long. Germline CDR1 reads MNHGY; CDR2 reads SVAAGI. This clonotype has at least ten counts. V and J are TRBV6-9 and TRBJ1-2; the D is unclear. Sequenced material: a blood sample, taken at baseline and on day 111 from a kidney transplant recipient. This sequence originates from a young adult male patient who had COVID-19 and was a kidney transplant recipient. Some T cells may be supplied by the graft donor. CDR3 nucleotides: TGTGCCAGCAGTTACCTAGGGCCTTACGGAAAGACCTATGGCTACACCTTC. This gives the protein CASSYLGPYGKTYGYTF.